Only a few counts were recorded for the clone carrying this TCR beta chain. The sample comes from a study of identical twins. Trimming took 2 bases from V and 4 from J; bases not matched to a gene: 5. The CDR3 is 15 amino acids. TCRdb re-analysed the 5' RACE reads in MiXCR, keeping a single row per CDR3 protein. This sample has about 490,000 distinct CDR3 sequences, with 15% found just once. These same records also appear under a second study, on yellow fever vaccine responses in identical twins.

The chain recombines TRBV12-3 or TRBV12-4 with TRBJ2-7, with 10 bases lining up with TRBD2. This TCR was recovered from a woman aged 18-29 years in good health. The sample taken for sequencing was CD4+ T cells sorted from blood. The CDR3 DNA follows: TGTGCCAGCAGTTTATTTCTAGCGGGAGAATACGAGCAGTACTTC. It codes for CASSLFLAGEYEQYF.